These T cell receptor beta chains were read from a single sample in a study of blood T cell repertoires in COVID-19. Assay used: immunoSEQ multiplex PCR; TCRdb lists only in-frame clones, some missing. The top ten clones hold less than 5% of a sample with 90,000 to 130,000 clones, about 85% of them seen once. The specimen sequenced was peripheral blood. All receptors come from a woman aged 65 to 85 with acute or convalescent COVID-19. CDR3s include the opening cysteine and the closing phenylalanine or tryptophan. D genes are given only for firm matches. Rows may omit the clone size; those that give it use once, few, many or a size class.

V gene: TRBV11-3
D gene: NA
J gene: TRBJ2-3
clone size: NA
CDR3 length: 18
CDR3 DNA: TGTGCCAGCAGCTTAGGCTACCCCGAAAACCGAGACACAGATACGCAGTATTTT
CDR3 protein: CASSLGYPENRDTDTQYF

V gene: TRBV5-6
D gene: TRBD2
J gene: TRBJ2-3
clone size: once
CDR3 length: 16
CDR3 DNA: TGTGCCAGCAGCTTGGTAGCGGGAGCCCGGACAGATACGCAGTATTTT
CDR3 protein: CASSLVAGARTDTQYF

V gene: TRBV28
D gene: NA
J gene: TRBJ1-4
clone size: NA
CDR3 length: 17
CDR3 DNA: TGTGCCAGCAGAAAGCCGGGATCCGGCTCTCATAATGAAAAACTGTTTTTT
CDR3 protein: CASRKPGSGSHNEKLFF

V gene: TRBV10-2
D gene: TRBD2
J gene: TRBJ2-7
clone size: once
CDR3 length: 17
CDR3 DNA: TGCGCCAGCAGTGAGTCCAAGACACTAGCGGGAGTTTACGAGCAGTACTTC
CDR3 protein: CASSESKTLAGVYEQYF

V gene: TRBV9
D gene: NA
J gene: TRBJ1-6
clone size: NA
CDR3 length: 15
CDR3 DNA: TGTGCCAGCAGTAAAGGACAGCTCTATAATTCACCCCTCCACTTT
CDR3 protein: CASSKGQLYNSPLHF

V gene: TRBV2
D gene: NA
J gene: TRBJ1-1
clone size: few
CDR3 length: 13
CDR3 DNA: TGTGCCAGCAAGTTCGCGGGAAACACTGAAGCTTTCTTT
CDR3 protein: CASKFAGNTEAFF

V gene: TRBV11-2
D gene: NA
J gene: TRBJ2-3
clone size: NA
CDR3 length: 15
CDR3 DNA: TGTGCCAGCAGCGTCACTAGCTCACGCACAGATACGCAGTATTTT
CDR3 protein: CASSVTSSRTDTQYF

V gene: TRBV10-3
D gene: NA
J gene: TRBJ2-2
clone size: NA
CDR3 length: 17
CDR3 DNA: TGTGCCATCAGTGAGTCCCAAATTCGCGAGAACACCGGGGAGCTGTTTTTT
CDR3 protein: CAISESQIRENTGELFF

V gene: TRBV3-1/TRBV3-2
D gene: NA
J gene: TRBJ1-3
clone size: NA
CDR3 length: 17
CDR3 DNA: TGTGCCAGCAGCCAAGGACAGGCGCCGAACTCTGGAAACACCATATATTTT
CDR3 protein: CASSQGQAPNSGNTIYF

V gene: TRBV4-1
D gene: TRBD1
J gene: TRBJ1-5
clone size: NA
CDR3 length: 15
CDR3 DNA: TGCGCCAGCAGCCAGGGTCCGGGACAGAATCAGCCCCAGCATTTT
CDR3 protein: CASSQGPGQNQPQHF

V gene: TRBV5-6
D gene: TRBD1
J gene: TRBJ2-5
clone size: NA
CDR3 length: 15
CDR3 DNA: TGTGCCAGCAGCGGCGACAGGGTATATGGGGAGACCCAGTACTTC
CDR3 protein: CASSGDRVYGETQYF

V gene: TRBV5-1
D gene: TRBD1
J gene: TRBJ1-6
clone size: NA
CDR3 length: 14
CDR3 DNA: TGCGCCAGCAGCCTCACAGGGGAGAATTCACCCCTCCACTTT
CDR3 protein: CASSLTGENSPLHF

V gene: TRBV19
D gene: NA
J gene: TRBJ1-1
clone size: once
CDR3 length: 15
CDR3 DNA: TGTGCCAGTAGTCTGCGGACAGTCATGAACACTGAAGCTTTCTTT
CDR3 protein: CASSLRTVMNTEAFF

V gene: TRBV21-1
D gene: NA
J gene: TRBJ1-4
clone size: NA
CDR3 length: 16
CDR3 DNA: TGTGCCAGCAGCACCCAACCTAGACAGGGGAATGAAAAACTGTTTTTT
CDR3 protein: CASSTQPRQGNEKLFF

V gene: TRBV10-3
D gene: TRBD2
J gene: TRBJ2-1
clone size: NA
CDR3 length: 14
CDR3 DNA: TGTGCCATCAGTACACGGACTAGCACCCATGAGCAGTTCTTC
CDR3 protein: CAISTRTSTHEQFF

V gene: TRBV6-1
D gene: NA
J gene: TRBJ1-2
clone size: NA
CDR3 length: 14
CDR3 DNA: TGTGCCAGCAGTGAGGCAGTCCTCTCCTATGGCTACACCTTC
CDR3 protein: CASSEAVLSYGYTF

V gene: TRBV6-5
D gene: TRBD2
J gene: TRBJ2-5
clone size: NA
CDR3 length: 14
CDR3 DNA: TGTGCCAGCAGTCTACTAGCGGCTCAAGAGACCCAGTACTTC
CDR3 protein: CASSLLAAQETQYF

V gene: TRBV28
D gene: TRBD1
J gene: TRBJ1-5
clone size: few
CDR3 length: 15
CDR3 DNA: TGTGCCAGCAGTACCTCGGACAGGGCAAATCAGCCCCAGCATTTT
CDR3 protein: CASSTSDRANQPQHF

V gene: TRBV18
D gene: NA
J gene: TRBJ2-3
clone size: NA
CDR3 length: 13
CDR3 DNA: TGTGCCAGCTCACCACCCAACACAGATACGCAGTATTTT
CDR3 protein: CASSPPNTDTQYF

V gene: TRBV9
D gene: NA
J gene: TRBJ2-5
clone size: NA
CDR3 length: 15
CDR3 DNA: TGTGCCAGCCCTACTTACGGGATCCCTGAAGAGACCCAGTACTTC
CDR3 protein: CASPTYGIPEETQYF

V gene: TRBV2
D gene: TRBD2
J gene: TRBJ2-5
clone size: NA
CDR3 length: 16
CDR3 DNA: TGTGCCAGCAGTTCGGGAGGGCAGGGAAACCAAGAGACCCAGTACTTC
CDR3 protein: CASSSGGQGNQETQYF

V gene: TRBV18
D gene: NA
J gene: TRBJ2-2
clone size: NA
CDR3 length: 14
CDR3 DNA: TGTGCCAGCTCACTTACATTGAACACCGGGGAGCTGTTTTTT
CDR3 protein: CASSLTLNTGELFF

V gene: TRBV19
D gene: TRBD1
J gene: TRBJ1-3
clone size: NA
CDR3 length: 16
CDR3 DNA: TGTGCCAGTATGGGGGACAGGGGATTTACTGGAAACACCATATATTTT
CDR3 protein: CASMGDRGFTGNTIYF